This is a list of T cell receptor beta chains from one sample in a study of CD8+ T cells in alopecia areata. Method: immunoSEQ multiplex PCR; TCRdb's copy keeps in-frame clones and lacks some. Found here are 95,000 to 110,000 clones, 80% to 85% of them singletons; the top ten hold around 25%. Sequenced here: CD8+ T cells sorted from blood, sampled at week 24, from a patient treated with tofacitinib. The receptors originated from a human donor with alopecia areata. Both conserved end residues are part of each CDR3. D genes are given only for firm matches. Clone size is stated in some rows and not others, as once, few, many or a class when expanded.

j_call clone_size v_call d_call cdr3_length cdr3_aa cdr3_nt
TRBJ2-7 once TRBV10-3 - 14 CATETGTRVDEQYF TGTGCCACCGAAACAGGGACCAGAGTGGACGAGCAGTACTTC
TRBJ2-1 once TRBV23-1 TRBD1 19 CASSQQAGGDPSSYNEQFF TGCGCCAGCAGTCAACAGGCAGGGGGCGACCCTTCCTCCTACAATGAGCAGTTCTTC
TRBJ2-5 - TRBV6-5 - 14 CASSYGSQQETQYF TGTGCCAGCAGTTATGGGTCCCAACAAGAGACCCAGTACTTC
TRBJ2-7 - TRBV7-2 TRBD1 15 CASSAHRGPNYEQYF TGTGCCAGCAGCGCGCACAGGGGGCCTAACTACGAGCAGTACTTC
TRBJ1-4 few TRBV19 - 14 CASMRGAFNEKLFF TGTGCCAGTATGCGGGGAGCCTTTAATGAAAAACTGTTTTTT
TRBJ2-3 - TRBV7-6 - 11 CASQHTDTQYF TGTGCCAGCCAGCACACAGATACGCAGTATTTT
TRBJ2-1 - TRBV29-1 - 14 CSVEDLRTNNEQFF TGCAGCGTTGAAGATCTCCGGACAAACAATGAGCAGTTCTTC
TRBJ2-5 - TRBV7-2 TRBD2 17 CASSPGLAGGPQETQYF TGTGCCAGCAGCCCCGGACTAGCGGGGGGTCCGCAAGAGACCCAGTACTTC
TRBJ2-7 - TRBV29-1 TRBD1 15 CSVAYGQGATYEQYF TGCAGCGTAGCATACGGACAGGGAGCCACTTACGAGCAGTACTTC
TRBJ2-7 few TRBV9 TRBD1 15 CASSALGQGSYEQYF TGTGCCAGCAGCGCCCTGGGACAGGGTAGCTACGAGCAGTACTTC
TRBJ2-3 - TRBV5-4 TRBD2 17 CASRGTGGGPKEDTQYF TGTGCCAGCAGGGGGACGGGCGGGGGGCCTAAGGAAGATACGCAGTATTTT
TRBJ1-5 - TRBV9 - 15 CASSVAPSPSEPQHF TGTGCCAGCAGCGTAGCTCCGAGCCCAAGCGAGCCCCAGCATTTT
TRBJ1-1 - TRBV13 TRBD1 14 CASSYGQGATEAFF TGTGCCAGCAGCTACGGACAGGGGGCCACTGAAGCTTTCTTT
TRBJ2-5 - TRBV29-1 TRBD1 14 CSVVLVTGEETQYF TGCAGCGTTGTACTCGTGACAGGGGAGGAGACCCAGTACTTC
TRBJ2-1 - TRBV7-8 TRBD2 14 CASSLSLAGGHEFF TGTGCCAGCAGCTTATCCCTAGCGGGGGGTCACGAGTTCTTC
TRBJ1-6 - TRBV7-2 - 15 CASSLDRVKDSPLHF TGTGCCAGCAGCTTAGACAGGGTGAAGGATTCACCCCTCCACTTT
TRBJ2-3 - TRBV29-1 - 11 CSVEQMNTQYF TGCAGCGTTGAACAGATGAATACGCAGTATTTT
TRBJ2-1 - TRBV23-1 TRBD1 15 CASSPRRGLYNEQFF TGCGCCAGCAGCCCACGTAGGGGGCTTTACAATGAGCAGTTCTTC
TRBJ2-7 - TRBV4-1 - 12 CASSQVGYEQYF TGCGCCAGCAGCCAAGTTGGATACGAGCAGTACTTC
TRBJ2-7 - TRBV6-1 - 13 CASRENPSYEQYF TGTGCCAGCCGTGAAAACCCCTCCTACGAGCAGTACTTC
TRBJ2-1 - TRBV9 TRBD2 14 CASSISGGADEQFF TGTGCCAGCAGCATTAGCGGGGGGGCTGACGAGCAGTTCTTC
TRBJ2-1 - TRBV7-6 TRBD2 14 CASSLSGGAGEQFF TGTGCCAGCAGCCTTAGCGGGGGGGCTGGGGAGCAGTTCTTC
TRBJ1-1 once TRBV19 - 15 CASSGWNSGNTEAFF TGTGCCAGTAGTGGGTGGAACAGTGGGAACACTGAAGCTTTCTTT
TRBJ2-7 once TRBV7-6 TRBD1 14 CASKLQGRSYEQYF TGTGCCAGTAAGTTACAGGGGCGCTCCTACGAGCAGTACTTC
TRBJ1-1 - TRBV29-1 - 14 CSVNHQGGLTEAFF TGCAGCGTTAACCACCAAGGGGGGCTCACTGAAGCTTTCTTT
TRBJ2-3 once TRBV4-1 TRBD1 14 CASEGQGSTDTQYF TGCGCCAGCGAGGGACAGGGGTCCACAGATACGCAGTATTTT
TRBJ1-1 - TRBV13 TRBD1 15 CASSFWTGSNTEAFF TGTGCCAGCAGCTTTTGGACAGGATCGAACACTGAAGCTTTCTTT
TRBJ2-2 - TRBV4-1 - 14 CASSQDPTSGELFF TGCGCCAGCAGCCAAGACCCCACTTCCGGGGAGCTGTTTTTT
TRBJ2-1 - TRBV15 TRBD1 17 CATSLDLAGGKYNEQFF TGTGCCACCAGCCTCGATTTGGCAGGGGGCAAGTACAATGAGCAGTTCTTC
TRBJ2-1 - TRBV28 TRBD2 15 CASSTPSGGYNEQFF TGTGCCAGCAGCACTCCTAGCGGGGGCTACAATGAGCAGTTCTTC
TRBJ2-7 - TRBV6-5 - 11 CASSFADEHYF TGTGCCAGCAGTTTTGCCGACGAGCACTACTTC
TRBJ1-5 - TRBV30 TRBD1 15 CAWSGGTASNQPQHF TGTGCCTGGAGTGGGGGGACAGCCTCAAATCAGCCCCAGCATTTT
TRBJ1-4 once TRBV7-8 - 19 CASSLASYLQGGFNEKLFF TGTGCCAGCAGCTTAGCCAGTTATTTACAGGGCGGGTTTAATGAAAAACTGTTTTTT
TRBJ2-7 - TRBV4-1 TRBD1 16 CASSQADRGGSYEQYF TGCGCCAGCAGCCAGGCGGACAGGGGGGGATCCTACGAGCAGTACTTC
TRBJ2-1 - TRBV2 - 14 CASNVGPAHNEQFF TGTGCCAGCAACGTGGGCCCTGCTCACAATGAGCAGTTCTTC
TRBJ2-1 - TRBV7-2 - 13 CASSLAEYNEQFF TGTGCCAGCAGCTTAGCAGAGTACAATGAGCAGTTCTTC
TRBJ2-3 - TRBV4-2 - 17 CASSQAAPGTSTDTQYF TGTGCCAGCAGCCAAGCGGCACCCGGGACTTCTACAGATACGCAGTATTTT
TRBJ1-1 few TRBV29-1 TRBD1 13 CSVPTDRDWEAFF TGCAGCGTTCCTACCGACAGGGACTGGGAAGCTTTCTTT
TRBJ2-7 few TRBV5-6 TRBD1 13 CASSSGTGGEQYF TGTGCCAGCAGCTCTGGGACAGGCGGAGAGCAGTACTTC
TRBJ1-1 - TRBV7-9 - 13 CASSWDRGAEAFF TGTGCCAGCAGCTGGGACCGAGGGGCTGAAGCTTTCTTT
TRBJ1-2 - TRBV30 - 15 CACPTEAPGRYGYTF TGTGCCTGCCCCACAGAGGCCCCCGGGAGGTATGGCTACACCTTC
TRBJ2-1 - TRBV19 - 13 CASSMGRGNEQFF TGTGCCAGTAGTATGGGTAGGGGAAATGAGCAGTTCTTC